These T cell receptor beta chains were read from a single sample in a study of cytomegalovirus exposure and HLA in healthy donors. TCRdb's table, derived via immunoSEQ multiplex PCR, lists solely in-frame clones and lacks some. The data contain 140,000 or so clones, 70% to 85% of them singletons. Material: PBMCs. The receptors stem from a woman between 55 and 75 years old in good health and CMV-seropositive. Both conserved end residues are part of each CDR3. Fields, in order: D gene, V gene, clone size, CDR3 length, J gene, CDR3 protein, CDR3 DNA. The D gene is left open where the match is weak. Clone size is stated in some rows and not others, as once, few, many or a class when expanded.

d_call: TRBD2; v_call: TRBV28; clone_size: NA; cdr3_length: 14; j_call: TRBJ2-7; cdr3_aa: CASSRLAGDGEQYF; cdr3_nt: TGTGCCAGCAGCCGACTAGCGGGAGATGGCGAGCAGTACTTC
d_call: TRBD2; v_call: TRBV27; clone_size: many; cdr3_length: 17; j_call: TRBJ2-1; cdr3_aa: CASSSGTSGRNYNEQFF; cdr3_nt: TGTGCCAGCAGTTCCGGGACTAGCGGGAGAAACTACAATGAGCAGTTCTTC
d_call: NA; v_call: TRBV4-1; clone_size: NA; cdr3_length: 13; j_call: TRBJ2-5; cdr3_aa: CASSQDQGETQYF; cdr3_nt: TGCGCCAGCAGCCAAGACCAGGGAGAGACCCAGTACTTC
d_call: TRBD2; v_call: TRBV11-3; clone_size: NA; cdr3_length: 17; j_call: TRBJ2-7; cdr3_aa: CASSSRTSGRGPYEQYF; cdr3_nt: TGTGCCAGCAGCTCCCGGACTAGCGGGAGGGGACCCTACGAGCAGTACTTC
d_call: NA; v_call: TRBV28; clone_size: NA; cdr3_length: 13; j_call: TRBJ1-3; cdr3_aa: CASRQSSGNTIYF; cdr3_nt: TGTGCCAGCAGACAGTCCTCTGGAAACACCATATATTTT
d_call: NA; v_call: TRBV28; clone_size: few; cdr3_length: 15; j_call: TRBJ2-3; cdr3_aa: CASSFRLKSTDTQYF; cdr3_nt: TGTGCCAGCAGTTTCCGACTGAAAAGCACAGATACGCAGTATTTT
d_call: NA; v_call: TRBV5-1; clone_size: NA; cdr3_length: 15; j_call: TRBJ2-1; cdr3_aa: CASSFGLLSGDEQFF; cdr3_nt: TGCGCCAGCAGCTTCGGCTTGCTGTCAGGGGATGAGCAGTTCTTC
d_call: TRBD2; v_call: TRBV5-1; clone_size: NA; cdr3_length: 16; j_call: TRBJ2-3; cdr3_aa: CASSFGGGRALDTQYF; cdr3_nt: TGCGCCAGCAGCTTTGGTGGCGGGAGGGCTTTGGATACGCAGTATTTT
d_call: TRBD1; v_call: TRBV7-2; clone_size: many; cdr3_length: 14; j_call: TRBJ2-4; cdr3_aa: CASSRGQGENIQYF; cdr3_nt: TGTGCCAGCAGCCGGGGACAGGGCGAAAACATTCAGTACTTC
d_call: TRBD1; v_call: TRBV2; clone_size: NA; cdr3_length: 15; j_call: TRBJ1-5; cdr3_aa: CASRGGQNSNQPQHF; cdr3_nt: TGTGCCAGCAGGGGGGGACAGAATAGCAATCAGCCCCAGCATTTT
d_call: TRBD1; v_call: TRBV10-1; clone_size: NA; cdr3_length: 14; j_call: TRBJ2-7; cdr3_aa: CASSGGQGMREQYF; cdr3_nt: TGCGCCAGCAGTGGGGGACAGGGAATGCGCGAGCAGTACTTC
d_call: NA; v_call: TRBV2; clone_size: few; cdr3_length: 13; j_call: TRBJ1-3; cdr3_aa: CAIQSGAGNTIYF; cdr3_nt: TGTGCCATCCAGTCAGGGGCTGGAAACACCATATATTTT
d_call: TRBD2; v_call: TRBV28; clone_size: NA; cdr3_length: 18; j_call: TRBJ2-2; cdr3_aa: CASSLRRRASGRPGELFF; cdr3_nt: TGTGCCAGCAGTTTAAGACGGCGGGCTAGCGGGAGGCCCGGGGAGCTGTTTTTT
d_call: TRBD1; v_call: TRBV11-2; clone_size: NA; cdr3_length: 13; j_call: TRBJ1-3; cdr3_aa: CASSGQGDHTIYF; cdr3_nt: TGTGCCAGCAGTGGACAGGGCGATCACACCATATATTTT
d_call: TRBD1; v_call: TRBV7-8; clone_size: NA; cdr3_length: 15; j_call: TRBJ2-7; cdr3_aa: CASSLRDSANYEQYF; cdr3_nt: TGTGCCAGCAGCCTAAGGGACAGTGCAAACTACGAGCAGTACTTC
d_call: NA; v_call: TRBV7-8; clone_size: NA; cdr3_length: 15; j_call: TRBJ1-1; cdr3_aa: CASSLVAQGSTEAFF; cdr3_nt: TGTGCCAGCAGCTTAGTTGCACAGGGCAGCACTGAAGCTTTCTTT
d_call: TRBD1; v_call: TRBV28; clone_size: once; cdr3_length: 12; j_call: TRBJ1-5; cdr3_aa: CASSLARQGEHF; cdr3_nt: TGTGCCAGCAGTTTAGCGCGACAGGGGGAGCATTTT
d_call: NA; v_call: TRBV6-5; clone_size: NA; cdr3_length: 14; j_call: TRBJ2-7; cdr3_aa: CASSPVELRYEQYF; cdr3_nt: TGTGCCAGCAGTCCGGTTGAGCTCCGCTACGAGCAGTACTTC
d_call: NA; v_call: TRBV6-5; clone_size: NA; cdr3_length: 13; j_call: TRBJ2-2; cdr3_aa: CASSYEPGGRMFF; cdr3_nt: TGTGCCAGCAGTTACGAGCCCGGGGGGCGGATGTTTTTT
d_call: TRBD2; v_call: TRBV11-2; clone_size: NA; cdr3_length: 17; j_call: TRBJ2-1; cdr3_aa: CASSSSSASGSINEQFF; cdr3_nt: TGTGCCAGCAGCTCCTCCAGCGCGAGCGGGAGCATAAATGAGCAGTTCTTC
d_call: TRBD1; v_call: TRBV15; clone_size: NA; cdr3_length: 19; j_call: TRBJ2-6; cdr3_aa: CATSRTRDSLSSGANVLTF; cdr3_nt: TGTGCCACCAGCAGAACCCGGGACAGCCTTTCGTCTGGGGCCAACGTCCTGACTTTC
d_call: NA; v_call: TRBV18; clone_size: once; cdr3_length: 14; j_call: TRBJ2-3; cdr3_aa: CASSPPISTDTQYF; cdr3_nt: TGTGCCAGCTCACCACCAATATCCACAGATACGCAGTATTTT
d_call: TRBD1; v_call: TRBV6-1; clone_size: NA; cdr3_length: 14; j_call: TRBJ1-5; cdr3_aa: CASKTGGINQPQHF; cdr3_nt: TGTGCCAGCAAGACAGGGGGCATCAATCAGCCCCAGCATTTT
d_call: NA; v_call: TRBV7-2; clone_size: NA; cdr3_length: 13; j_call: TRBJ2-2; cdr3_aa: CASSRPGAGELFF; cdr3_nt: TGTGCCAGCAGCCGTCCGGGAGCCGGGGAGCTGTTTTTT
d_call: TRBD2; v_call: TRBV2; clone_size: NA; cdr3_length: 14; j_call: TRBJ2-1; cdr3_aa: CASSDRGRANEQFF; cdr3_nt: TGTGCCAGCAGTGACCGCGGGAGGGCCAATGAGCAGTTCTTC
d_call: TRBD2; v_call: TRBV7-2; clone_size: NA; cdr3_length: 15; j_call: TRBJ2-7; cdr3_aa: CASSSLAGGSYEQYF; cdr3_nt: TGTGCCAGCAGCTCACTAGCGGGGGGGTCCTACGAGCAGTACTTC
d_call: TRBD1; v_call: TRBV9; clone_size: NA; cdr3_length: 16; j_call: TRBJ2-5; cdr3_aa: CASSVGDRGRGETQYF; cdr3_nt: TGTGCCAGCAGCGTAGGGGACAGGGGGCGAGGTGAGACCCAGTACTTC
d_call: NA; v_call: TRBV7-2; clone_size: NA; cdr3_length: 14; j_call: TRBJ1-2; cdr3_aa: CASSAKPANYGYTF; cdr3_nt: TGTGCCAGCAGCGCGAAGCCGGCTAACTATGGCTACACCTTC
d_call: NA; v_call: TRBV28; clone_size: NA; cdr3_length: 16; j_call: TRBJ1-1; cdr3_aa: CAPREGDLWLNTEAFF; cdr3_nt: TGTGCCCCCCGGGAGGGGGATTTGTGGTTGAACACTGAAGCTTTCTTT
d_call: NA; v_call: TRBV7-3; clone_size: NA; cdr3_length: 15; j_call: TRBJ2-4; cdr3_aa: CASSLEGSTQNIQYF; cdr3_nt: TGTGCCAGCAGCTTAGAGGGAAGCACCCAAAACATTCAGTACTTC
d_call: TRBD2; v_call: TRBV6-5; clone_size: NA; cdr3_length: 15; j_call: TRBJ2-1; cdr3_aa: CASSGLAGGYNEQFF; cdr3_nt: TGTGCCAGCAGCGGACTAGCGGGAGGCTACAATGAGCAGTTCTTC
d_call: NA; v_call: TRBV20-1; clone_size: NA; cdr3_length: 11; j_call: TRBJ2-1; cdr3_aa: CSARIVYEQFF; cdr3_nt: TGCAGTGCTAGAATAGTTTATGAGCAGTTCTTC
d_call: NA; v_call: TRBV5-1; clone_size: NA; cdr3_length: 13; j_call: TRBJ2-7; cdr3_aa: CASSFGGGLEQYF; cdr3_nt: TGCGCCAGCAGCTTTGGGGGGGGGCTCGAGCAGTACTTC
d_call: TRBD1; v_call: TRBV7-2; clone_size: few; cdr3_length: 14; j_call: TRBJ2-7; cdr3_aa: CASSLGQGRNEQYF; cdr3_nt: TGTGCCAGCAGCTTAGGACAGGGGCGAAACGAGCAGTACTTC
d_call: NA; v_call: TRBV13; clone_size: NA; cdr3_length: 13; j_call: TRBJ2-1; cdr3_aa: CASSRGGFNEQFF; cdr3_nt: TGTGCCAGCAGCCGCGGAGGTTTCAATGAGCAGTTCTTC
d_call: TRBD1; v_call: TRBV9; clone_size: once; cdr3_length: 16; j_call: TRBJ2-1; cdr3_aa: CASSATQGVQFSEQFF; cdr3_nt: TGTGCCAGCAGCGCCACCCAGGGGGTGCAGTTTAGTGAGCAGTTCTTC
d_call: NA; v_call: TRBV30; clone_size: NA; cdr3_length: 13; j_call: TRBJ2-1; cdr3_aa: CAWRPTVNNEQFF; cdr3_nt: TGTGCCTGGAGGCCGACAGTCAACAATGAGCAGTTCTTC
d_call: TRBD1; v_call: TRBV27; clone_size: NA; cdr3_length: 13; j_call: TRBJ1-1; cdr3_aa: CASRSTGRTEAFF; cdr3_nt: TGTGCCAGCCGTTCGACAGGGCGGACTGAAGCTTTCTTT
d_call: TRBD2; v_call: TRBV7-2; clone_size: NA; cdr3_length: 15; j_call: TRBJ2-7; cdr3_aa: CASSLVGGSGFEQYF; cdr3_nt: TGTGCCAGCAGCTTGGTAGGCGGGAGTGGGTTCGAGCAGTACTTC
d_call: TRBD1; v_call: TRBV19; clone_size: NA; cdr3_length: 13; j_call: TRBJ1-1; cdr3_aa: CATADRGNTEAFF; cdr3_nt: TGTGCCACAGCGGACAGGGGAAACACTGAAGCTTTCTTT
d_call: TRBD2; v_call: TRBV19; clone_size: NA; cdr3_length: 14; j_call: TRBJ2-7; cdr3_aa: CASSISGATYEQYF; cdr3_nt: TGTGCCAGTAGTATAAGCGGGGCAACCTACGAGCAGTACTTC
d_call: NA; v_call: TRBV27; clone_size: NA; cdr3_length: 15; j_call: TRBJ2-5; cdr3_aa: CASRSIGRGSQTQYF; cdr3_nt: TGTGCCAGCAGGTCCATTGGTCGGGGGAGCCAGACCCAGTACTTC
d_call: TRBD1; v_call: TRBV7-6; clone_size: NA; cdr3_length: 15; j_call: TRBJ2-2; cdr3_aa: CASSSGQGVTGELFF; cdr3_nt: TGTGCCAGCAGCTCGGGACAGGGGGTAACCGGGGAGCTGTTTTTT
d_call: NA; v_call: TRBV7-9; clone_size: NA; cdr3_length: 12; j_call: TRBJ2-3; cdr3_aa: CASSLISDTQYF; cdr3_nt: TGTGCCAGCAGCTTAATATCCGATACGCAGTATTTT
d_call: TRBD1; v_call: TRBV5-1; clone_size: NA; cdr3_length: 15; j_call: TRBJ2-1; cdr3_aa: CASSFSQGAYNEQFF; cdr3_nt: TGCGCCAGCAGCTTCTCGCAGGGGGCCTACAATGAGCAGTTCTTC
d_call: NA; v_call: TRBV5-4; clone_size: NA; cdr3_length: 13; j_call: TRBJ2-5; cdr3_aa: CASSLVTEETQYF; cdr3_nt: TGTGCCAGCAGCTTGGTGACTGAAGAGACCCAGTACTTC
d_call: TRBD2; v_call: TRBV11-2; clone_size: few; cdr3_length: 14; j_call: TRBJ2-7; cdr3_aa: CASSLGTRVHEQYF; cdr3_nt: TGTGCCAGCAGCTTAGGGACTAGGGTCCACGAGCAGTACTTC
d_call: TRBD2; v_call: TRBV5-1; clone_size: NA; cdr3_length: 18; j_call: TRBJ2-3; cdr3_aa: CASSLGPISGSSTDTQYF; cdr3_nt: TGCGCCAGCAGCTTAGGGCCGATTAGCGGGTCCAGCACAGATACGCAGTATTTT
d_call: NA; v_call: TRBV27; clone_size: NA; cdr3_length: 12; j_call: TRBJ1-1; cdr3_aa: CASSLFGAEAFF; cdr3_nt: TGCGCCAGCAGTTTATTTGGGGCAGAAGCTTTCTTT
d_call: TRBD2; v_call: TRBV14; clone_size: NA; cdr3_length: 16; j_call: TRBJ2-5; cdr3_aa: CASSPRRGGSQETQYF; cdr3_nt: TGTGCCAGCAGCCCCAGAAGGGGAGGGAGCCAAGAGACCCAGTACTTC
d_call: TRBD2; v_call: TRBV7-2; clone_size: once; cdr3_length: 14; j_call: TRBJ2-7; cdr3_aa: CASSSLAGAYEQYF; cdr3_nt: TGTGCCAGCAGCTCACTAGCGGGAGCCTACGAGCAGTACTTC
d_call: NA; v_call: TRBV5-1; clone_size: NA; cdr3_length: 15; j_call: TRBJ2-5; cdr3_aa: CASRPLGFQQETQYF; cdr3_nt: TGCGCCAGCCGACCCCTAGGATTCCAACAAGAGACCCAGTACTTC
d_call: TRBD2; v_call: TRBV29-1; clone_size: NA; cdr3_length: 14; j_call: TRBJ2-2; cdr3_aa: CSVAQREDTGELFF; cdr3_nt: TGCAGCGTTGCCCAGCGGGAGGACACCGGGGAGCTGTTTTTT
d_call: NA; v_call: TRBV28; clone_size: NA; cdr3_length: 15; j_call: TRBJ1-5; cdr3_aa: CASSTHSGGNQPQHF; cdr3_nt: TGTGCCAGCAGTACGCACAGTGGTGGCAATCAGCCCCAGCATTTT
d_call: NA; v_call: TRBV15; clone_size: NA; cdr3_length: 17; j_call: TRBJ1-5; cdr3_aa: CATSSTSWTDSNQPQHF; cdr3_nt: TGTGCCACCAGCAGCACCAGCTGGACAGATAGCAATCAGCCCCAGCATTTT